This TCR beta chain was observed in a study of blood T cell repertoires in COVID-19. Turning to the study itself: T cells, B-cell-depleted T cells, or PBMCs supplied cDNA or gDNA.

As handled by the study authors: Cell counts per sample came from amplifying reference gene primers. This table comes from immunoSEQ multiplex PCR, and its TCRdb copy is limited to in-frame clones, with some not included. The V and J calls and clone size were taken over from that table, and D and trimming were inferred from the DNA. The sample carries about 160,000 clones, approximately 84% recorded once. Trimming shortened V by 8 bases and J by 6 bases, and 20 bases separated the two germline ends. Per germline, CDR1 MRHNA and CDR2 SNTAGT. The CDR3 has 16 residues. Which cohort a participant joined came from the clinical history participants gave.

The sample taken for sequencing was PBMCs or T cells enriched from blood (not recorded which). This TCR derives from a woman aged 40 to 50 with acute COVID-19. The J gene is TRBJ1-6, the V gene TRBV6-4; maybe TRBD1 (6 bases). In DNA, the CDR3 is TGTGCCAGCGGGGGGGACACCGTTTACTCTAATTCACCCCTCCACTTT. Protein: CASGGDTVYSNSPLHF.